A single sample is the source of the 24 T cell receptor beta chains below, sequenced in a study of T cells after somatic rescue of genetic block. Produced via immunoSEQ multiplex PCR; TCRdb's table is partial and in-frame only. The data show roughly 11,000 clones, 71% seen once. Sequenced: peripheral blood mononuclear cells (PBMCs). Receptors were obtained from a boy aged 10-17 years.

J is TRBJ1-2 and V is TRBV5-1, with TRBD1 matching over 7 bases. Trimming cost V 4 bases and J 6 bases; bases outside gene matches: 12. The CDR3 extends over 15 amino acids. Per the germline V gene, CDR1 is SGHRS and CDR2 is YFSETQ. CDR3 in amino acids: CASSGAPRTGHGYTF. CDR3 in DNA: TGCGCCAGCAGCGGAGCCCCTCGGACAGGCCATGGCTACACCTTC.

This sequence joins TRBV27 and TRBJ2-5, with TRBD2 as a possible D gene (5 bases). The V end lost 5 bases, the J end lost 3 bases, and 13 bases lay between the germline ends. This CDR3 comprises 14 residues. Germline V gene sequence: CDR1 MNHEY, CDR2 SMNVEV (reference sequence). CDR3 nucleotide sequence: TGTGCCAGCAGTACGCTCCGGGGAGAAGAGACCCAGTACTTC. The encoded protein is CASSTLRGEETQYF.

This clone rates as medium-sized. The V gene is TRBV5-1, the J gene TRBJ1-6; D ambiguous. Germline V CDR1 and CDR2: SGHRS, YFSETQ. Deletions cut 3 bases from V and 5 bases from J, with 9 bases between. CDR3 length: 14 amino acids. CDR3 sequence (DNA): TGCGCCAGCAGCTCCGGACGGGATAATTCACCCCTCCACTTT. Its translation: CASSSGRDNSPLHF.

The chain couples TRBV27 to TRBJ2-5; D is unclear. Per the germline V gene, CDR1 is MNHEY and CDR2 is SMNVEV (reference sequence). V lost 6 bases and J 0 bases, leaving 8 bases between the germline ends. The CDR3 length is 13 residues. CDR3 sequence (DNA): TGTGCCAGCAGCCCCGGGTACCAAGAGACCCAGTACTTC. Amino acid sequence: CASSPGYQETQYF.

The rearrangement uses TRBV5-6 and TRBJ1-1; 9 bases map to TRBD1. Germline lookup yields CDR1 SGHDT and CDR2 YYEEEE. The CDR3 sequence is 14 residues long. The V gene end was trimmed by 0 bases and the J gene end by 10 bases; junction bases not matched to a gene: 7. In nucleotides, the CDR3 is TGTGCCAGCAGCTTGGGCTGGACAGGGGAGAGAGCTTTCTTT. Translating gives CASSLGWTGERAFF.

V is TRBV5-1 and J is TRBJ2-1; 8 bases are a match to TRBD2. V was clipped by 1 base and J by 5 bases; unmatched bases: 8. The CDR3 is 16 amino acids. The germline V gene encodes CDR1 SGHRS and CDR2 YFSETQ. The CDR3 protein is CASSLLGGLEDNEQFF. CDR3 sequence (DNA): TGCGCCAGCAGCTTGTTGGGGGGACTAGAGGACAATGAGCAGTTCTTC. Full variable domain (outside the CDR3, taken from reference TRBV5-1 and TRBJ2-1): KAGVTQTPRYLIKTRGQQVTLSCSPISGHRSVSWYQQTPGQGLQFLFEYFSETQRNKGNFPGRFSGRQFSNSRSEMNVSTLELGDSALYLCASSLLGGLEDNEQFFGPGTRLTVL.

This rearrangement joins TRBV30 to TRBJ1-2, with D possibly being TRBD1 (6 bases). The CDR3 has 13 residues. Deletions cut 2 bases from V and 4 bases from J, with 11 bases between. Germline loops: CDR1 GTSNPN, CDR2 SVGIG (reference sequence). This chain's CDR3 is CAWSLQGAYGYTF. The CDR3 bases are TGTGCCTGGAGTCTACAGGGCGCCTATGGCTACACCTTC.

CDR3 in amino acids: CASSPGLARSYEQYF. CDR3 coding DNA: TGTGCCAGCTCACCCGGACTAGCGAGATCATACGAGCAGTACTTC. The chain links TRBV18 to TRBJ2-7; TRBD2 agrees at 9 bases. The CDR3 covers 15 residues. From germline, CDR1 is KGHSH and CDR2 LQKENI. V trimming: 3 bases; J trimming: 4 bases; junction bases outside the gene matches: 7. Drawing the rest from reference TRBV18 and TRBJ2-7, the complete variable domain is NAGVMQNPRHLVRRRGQEARLRCSPMKGHSHVYWYRQLPEEGLKFMVYLQKENIIDESGMPKERFSAEFPKEGPSILRIQQVVRGDSAAYFCASSPGLARSYEQYFGPGTRLTVT.

The chain joins TRBV2 to TRBJ2-5, with a weak D call TRBD1 (7 bases). Deletions cut 6 bases from V and 2 bases from J, with 13 bases between. Germline CDR1 SNHLY, CDR2 FYNNEI. CDR3 size: 14 residues. CDR3 sequence reads: CASRVQGGQETQYF. Here the CDR3 DNA reads TGTGCCAGCAGAGTTCAGGGGGGTCAAGAGACCCAGTACTTC.

The rearrangement uses TRBV28 and TRBJ2-5; 9 bases fit TRBD1. The DNA end is more similar to TRBJ2-7, so the J call may be wrong. Germline V CDR1 and CDR2: MDHEN, SYDVKM. CDR3 size: 16 residues. The CDR3, as DNA: TGTGCCAGCAGTTTGCGGGACAGGGTCCCTCTCTACGAGCAGTACTTC. Translating gives CASSLRDRVPLYEQYF.

The chain uses TRBV4-1 and TRBJ1-1; weak D call: TRBD1 (5 bases). Germline CDR1 is MGHRA and CDR2 is YSYEKL. Trimming pared 7 bases from V and 5 bases from J, leaving 20 bases between. The CDR3 totals 15 residues. The CDR3 reads CASTLLGTTETEAFF. Written as DNA, the CDR3 is TGCGCCAGCACCCTCCTAGGGACGACAGAGACTGAAGCTTTCTTT.

In this sample, this clone turned up once. The CDR3 loop reads CASSLAGGAIFSYNEQFF. The CDR3 bases are TGTGCCAGCAGCTTAGCCGGGGGAGCTATCTTCTCCTACAATGAGCAGTTCTTC. V usage is TRBV7-9 and J usage is TRBJ2-1, with a tentative D call TRBD2 (6 bases). The CDR3 is 18 amino acids. The V end lost 0 bases, the J end lost 0 bases, and 15 bases lay between the germline ends. Germline values: CDR1 SEHNR, CDR2 FQNEAQ (reference sequence).

The chain combines TRBV6-1 with TRBJ1-1; D perhaps matches TRBD1 (5 bases). Germline-derived CDR1 and CDR2 are MNHNS and SASEGT. V lost 7 bases to trimming and J lost 0 bases, with 15 bases between them. CDR3 length: 15 residues. The CDR3 sequence is CASNLQRGLNTEAFF. In DNA, the CDR3 is TGTGCCAGCAATTTACAGCGGGGCCTGAACACTGAAGCTTTCTTT.

The chain joins TRBV7-8 to TRBJ2-7, with 9 bases identical to TRBD2. Germline V gene sequence: CDR1 SGHVS, CDR2 FQNEAQ. The CDR3 covers 14 residues. V gave up 3 bases and J gave up 6 bases; unmatched junction bases: 6. The chain's CDR3 is CASSFSGSLVEQYF. For the CDR3, the DNA is TGTGCCAGCAGCTTTAGCGGGAGCTTAGTCGAGCAGTACTTC. The whole variable domain, filled in from reference TRBV7-8 and TRBJ2-7, reads GAGVSQSPRYKVAKRGQDVALRCDPISGHVSLFWYQQALGQGPEFLTYFQNEAQLDKSGLPSDRFFAERPEGSVSTLKIQRTQQEDSAVYLCASSFSGSLVEQYFGPGTRLTVT.

This CDR3 reads CASSPQTGENEKLFF. CDR3 in DNA: TGTGCCAGCAGCCCCCAGACAGGGGAGAATGAAAAACTGTTTTTT. V gene TRBV9 combines with J gene TRBJ1-4; 8 nucleotides line up with TRBD1. The V gene end was trimmed by 4 bases and the J gene end by 5 bases; junction bases not matched to a gene: 7. Germline CDR1 SGDLS, CDR2 YYNGEE. This CDR3 contains 15 residues.

The chain is built from TRBV10-3 and TRBJ2-3; D perhaps matches TRBD2 (5 bases). The germline CDR1 and CDR2 sequences are ENHRY and SYGVKD. CDR3 length: 13 residues. Trimming removed 8 bases at V and 0 bases at J, with 9 bases between. CDR3 DNA sequence: TGTGCCATCGCCGAGCGGAGCACAGATACGCAGTATTTT. It yields the protein CAIAERSTDTQYF.

The chain couples TRBV7-2 to TRBJ2-1; TRBD2 agrees at 13 bases. Germline V gives CDR1 SGHTA, CDR2 FQGNSA. Trimming cost V 5 bases and J 6 bases; bases outside gene matches: 4. This CDR3 contains 15 residues. The CDR3 region has the DNA TGTGCCAGCAGCATTACTAGCGGGAGGGGCAATGAGCAGTTCTTC. Protein: CASSITSGRGNEQFF.

V usage is TRBV5-4 and J usage is TRBJ2-1, with D tentatively TRBD1 or TRBD2 (5 bases each). The germline V gene has CDR1 SGHNT and CDR2 YYREEE (reference sequence). This CDR3 region has 16 residues. V lost 5 bases to trimming and J lost 0 bases, with 15 bases between them. Here the CDR3 reads CASSYRLGSSYNEQFF. The DNA for the CDR3 is TGTGCCAGCAGTTACAGGTTGGGGAGCTCCTACAATGAGCAGTTCTTC. Based on the CDR3 plus reference TRBV5-4 and TRBJ2-1, the full variable domain is ETGVTQSPTHLIKTRGQQVTLRCSSQSGHNTVSWYQQALGQGPQFIFQYYREEENGRGNFPPRFSGLQFPNYSSELNVNALELDDSALYLCASSYRLGSSYNEQFFGPGTRLTVL.

The CDR3 here is CAIGRQGASTDTQYF. CDR3 sequence (DNA): TGTGCCATCGGGAGACAGGGGGCTAGCACAGATACGCAGTATTTT. The chain links TRBV10-3 to TRBJ2-3, with TRBD1 matching over 10 bases. CDR1 and CDR2 from the germline V gene are ENHRY and SYGVKD. With 8 bases clipped from V and 0 bases from J, the junction kept 5 bases outside the gene matches. The CDR3 contains 15 residues.

V is TRBV6-5 and J is TRBJ1-3, with D possibly matching TRBD1 (5 bases). This CDR3 comprises 15 residues. Germline CDR1 reads MNHEY; CDR2 reads SVGAGI. The V end lost 2 bases, the J end lost 3 bases, and 11 bases lay between the germline ends. Here the CDR3 reads CASSYGGKSGNTIYF. For the CDR3, the DNA is TGTGCCAGCAGTTACGGGGGGAAGAGTGGAAACACCATATATTTT.

V is TRBV11-2 and J is TRBJ2-1, with 11 bases fitting TRBD2. This CDR3 is 15 amino acids long. The ends lost 5 bases at V and 7 bases at J; junction bases unmatched: 7. Germline V CDR1 and CDR2: SGHAT, FQNNGV. In DNA, the CDR3 is TGTGCCAGCAGCCTGGGACTAGCGGTGGGGAATGAGCAGTTCTTC. It encodes CASSLGLAVGNEQFF.

In this sample, this clone turned up once. This rearrangement joins TRBV13 to TRBJ1-6, with unresolved D. The germline CDR1 and CDR2 sequences are PRHDT and FYEKMQ (reference sequence). This CDR3 has 14 residues. The V end was cut by 2 bases, the J end by 0 bases, with 2 bases between. DNA for the CDR3: TGTGCCAGCAGCTTATACTCCTATAATTCACCCCTCCACTTT. Translating gives CASSLYSYNSPLHF.

This clone was detected once. The chain links TRBV11-2 to TRBJ1-5; maybe TRBD1 (6 bases). V was trimmed by 3 bases and J by 4 bases, leaving 10 bases between them. The CDR3 has 14 amino acids. CDR1 is SGHAT, CDR2 FQNNGV, per germline. In nucleotides, the CDR3 is TGTGCCAGCAGCTTGCAGGGGCCGAATCAGCCCCAGCATTTT. Translated, it gives CASSLQGPNQPQHF.

This clone was detected a few times. The chain uses TRBV4-2 and TRBJ2-3, with D uncertain. The V and J ends lost 1 base and 0 bases respectively, with 5 bases between them. Germline V gives CDR1 LGHNA, CDR2 YNFKEQ. The length of the CDR3 is 14 residues. CDR3 DNA sequence: TGTGCCAGCAGCCAAGTTACTAGCACAGATACGCAGTATTTT. It specifies CASSQVTSTDTQYF.